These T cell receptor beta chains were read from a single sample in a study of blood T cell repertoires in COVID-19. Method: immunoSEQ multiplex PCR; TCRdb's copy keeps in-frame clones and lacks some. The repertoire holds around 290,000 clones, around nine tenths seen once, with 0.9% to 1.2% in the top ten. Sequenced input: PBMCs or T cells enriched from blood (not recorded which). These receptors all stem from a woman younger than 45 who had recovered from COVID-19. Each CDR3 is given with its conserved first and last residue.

CASREFQETQYF	TRBV12-3/TRBV12-4	12	TRBJ2-5
CASSLGRANTIYF	TRBV13	13	TRBJ1-3
CASGRGTGELFF	TRBV28	12	TRBJ2-2
CASSGTHRYGYTF	TRBV9	13	TRBJ1-2
CASSLTGGFGYTF	TRBV27	13	TRBJ1-2
CASSQDTGEPNNEQFF	TRBV3-1/TRBV3-2	16	TRBJ2-1
CASSVQRSTTDTQYF	TRBV9	15	TRBJ2-3
CASSITAPSGGMYEQYF	TRBV27	17	TRBJ2-7
CSVPPRGGLAGVTDTQYF	TRBV29-1	18	TRBJ2-3
CAISESGQLNTEAFF	TRBV10-3	15	TRBJ1-1
CASSLTPGGTGANVLTF	TRBV5-1	17	TRBJ2-6
CASTKSEGLGYTF	TRBV28	13	TRBJ1-2
CASSRGLAAGELFF	TRBV11-3	14	TRBJ2-2
CASSTLEEQFF	TRBV28	11	TRBJ2-1
CATSELFSNQPQHF	TRBV24-1	14	TRBJ1-5
CASSFSGGHGELFF	TRBV7-2	14	TRBJ2-2
CASSQDWDTNTEAFF	TRBV4-3	15	TRBJ1-1
CASSEITGDNSPLHF	TRBV6-1	15	TRBJ1-6
CASSTPDRGYDDEQFF	TRBV27	16	TRBJ2-1
CASSKGDSNQPQHF	TRBV5-6	14	TRBJ1-5